The source of this T cell receptor (beta chain) is a study of CXCR3 chemokines and chemotherapy response in bladder cancer. MiXCR was run by TCRdb on the PCR reads, yielding one entry per CDR3 protein. Of about 13,000 distinct CDR3 sequences in the sample, roughly an eighth are singletons; the top ten hold about 24%. By its share, this clonotype is medium-sized (0.01 to 0.1%). The specimen was obtained from a patient whose treatment included neoadjuvant chemotherapy. This receptor was identified in a human donor with bladder cancer that did not respond to neoadjuvant chemotherapy.

The CDR3 nucleotides read TGTGCCAGCAGTTGGAACGGTGGCAGCACAGATACGCAGTATTTT. This gives the protein CASSWNGGSTDTQYF. The V and J genes are TRBV6-5 and TRBJ2-3; no definite D call. Germline V lookup: CDR1 MNHEY, CDR2 SVGAGI. The CDR3 is made up of 15 amino acids. The V end lost 4 bases, the J end lost 0 bases, and 11 bases lay between the germline ends.